This TCR beta chain was recorded in a study of T-cell memory formation after mild COVID-19. V was pared by 4 bases and J by 0 bases, with 6 bases of the junction left unmatched. Germline V gives CDR1 KGHDR, CDR2 SFDVKD. CDR3 length: 16 amino acids. TCRdb re-called the 5' RACE reads through MiXCR, storing one row per CDR3 protein. Of 350,000 to 500,000 distinct CDR3 sequences in the sample, around 20% were seen once. The gene calls are TRBV24-1 and TRBJ2-3; 7 bases fit TRBD2. This receptor was taken from an adult woman who had mild COVID-19 (a few samples of this study predate the infection). Cell type and time point are not known. Input material: PBMCs or a T cell subset sorted from them (not recorded which). DNA of the CDR3: TGTGCCACCAGTGACCCAGCGGGGACTAGCACAGATACGCAGTATTTT. Translation: CATSDPAGTSTDTQYF.